One sample yielded the 17 T cell receptor beta chains listed below, sequenced in a study of blood T cell repertoires in COVID-19. The assay was immunoSEQ multiplex PCR, and TCRdb's table has in-frame clones only and misses some. The table lists approximately 280,000 clones, roughly 86% of them singletons, with 2.6% in the top ten. Sequenced sample: PBMCs or T cells enriched from blood (not recorded which). These receptor sequences come from a young woman who had recovered from COVID-19.

In this sample, this clone turned up once. The chain is built from TRBV5-4 and TRBJ2-1, with a weak D call TRBD2 (5 bases). CDR3 length equals 16 residues. V lost 2 bases to trimming and J lost 0 bases, with 12 bases between them. CDR1 and CDR2 from the germline V gene are SGHNT and YYREEE (reference sequence). This chain's CDR3 is CASSLGGGNSYNEQFF. In nucleotides, the CDR3 is TGTGCCAGCAGCTTAGGTGGAGGCAACTCCTACAATGAGCAGTTCTTC.

The chain is built from TRBV7-2 and TRBJ1-2; 8 nucleotides line up with TRBD1. Per the germline V gene, CDR1 is SGHTA and CDR2 is FQGNSA. CDR3 length equals 16 residues. Trimming took 5 bases from V and 2 from J; bases not matched to a gene: 10. CDR3 nucleotide sequence: TGTGCCAGCAGCCCCCGAGGACAGGGAGGGAACTATGGCTACACCTTC. It codes for CASSPRGQGGNYGYTF.

To note about this clone: The same CDR3 is also encoded by other DNA sequences in this sample. The chain employs TRBV2 and TRBJ2-1; 9 nucleotides match TRBD2. Per germline, CDR1 SNHLY and CDR2 FYNNEI. The CDR3 is 15 residues long. The trim removed 3 bases at V and 4 bases at J, leaving 4 bases unmatched. The CDR3 DNA follows: TGTGCCAGCAGTGAGGCGGGGGGGGCGTACAATGAGCAGTTCTTC. Amino acids: CASSEAGGAYNEQFF.

The V and J genes are TRBV4-2 and TRBJ2-1; 9 bases are a match to TRBD1. This CDR3 comprises 16 residues. With V trimmed by 0 bases and J by 5 bases, 5 bases remained unmatched. Germline loops: CDR1 LGHNA, CDR2 YNFKEQ. CDR3 sequence reads: CASSQDLGTGNNEQFF. The CDR3 bases are TGTGCCAGCAGCCAAGATCTGGGGACAGGGAACAATGAGCAGTTCTTC.

The chain carries TRBV7-2 and TRBJ2-7; the match to TRBD2 covers 7 bases. The CDR3 is 14 residues long. With V trimmed by 6 bases and J by 0 bases, 5 bases remained unmatched. Germline loops: CDR1 SGHTA, CDR2 FQGNSA. CDR3 in amino acids: CASRRSGGSYEQYF. CDR3 bases: TGTGCCAGCAGACGATCGGGGGGCTCCTACGAGCAGTACTTC.

The chain carries TRBV5-6 and TRBJ2-7; TRBD2 matches at 9 bases. Unmatched junction bases numbered 5, after V lost 1 base and J lost 3 bases. Germline V gene lookup returns CDR1 SGHDT and CDR2 YYEEEE. The CDR3 sequence is 15 residues long. The CDR3 sequence is CASSLSGTSSYEQYF. The CDR3 bases are TGTGCCAGCAGCTTGTCAGGGACTAGCAGCTACGAGCAGTACTTC.

The chain joins TRBV6-5 to TRBJ2-4, with D possibly TRBD2 on 5 matching bases. This CDR3 is built from 16 residues. V lost 3 bases and J lost 0, with 12 bases in between. Per the germline V gene, CDR1 is MNHEY and CDR2 is SVGAGI. This CDR3 is CASSYGPGLAKNIQYF. CDR3 bases: TGTGCCAGCAGTTATGGGCCCGGACTAGCCAAAAACATTCAGTACTTC.

The chain is built from TRBV7-2 and TRBJ1-3; 8 nucleotides match TRBD1. Germline V gene lookup returns CDR1 SGHTA and CDR2 FQGNSA. V lost 3 bases to trimming and J lost 2 bases; unmatched junction nucleotides: 3. This CDR3 spans 15 amino acids. The chain's CDR3 is CASSFGQGTGNTIYF. In nucleotides, the CDR3 is TGTGCCAGCAGCTTTGGACAGGGAACTGGAAACACCATATATTTT. The full variable domain, in which reference TRBV7-2 and TRBJ1-3 provide the parts outside the CDR3, is GAGVSQSPSNKVTEKGKDVELRCDPISGHTALYWYRQSLGQGLEFLIYFQGNSAPDKSGLPSDRFSAERTGGSVSTLTIQRTQQEDSAVYLCASSFGQGTGNTIYFGEGSWLTVV.

The chain employs TRBV27 and TRBJ2-5, with TRBD2 matching 7 bases. V was pared by 5 bases and J by 5 bases, with 11 bases of the junction left unmatched. Germline assignment: CDR1 MNHEY and CDR2 SMNVEV (reference sequence). The CDR3 has 15 residues. CDR3 sequence: CASSPGDEGGETQYF. CDR3 nucleotide sequence: TGTGCCAGCAGTCCCGGAGATGAGGGAGGGGAGACCCAGTACTTC.

The rearrangement uses TRBV6-4 and TRBJ2-1; possibly TRBD1 for D (5 bases). The germline gives CDR1 MRHNA, CDR2 SNTAGT. Trimming removed 6 bases from V and 4 bases from J, with 10 bases in between. The CDR3 contains 13 residues. This chain's CDR3 is CASSQGEYNEQFF. In DNA form, the CDR3 reads TGTGCCAGCAGCCAAGGGGAATACAATGAGCAGTTCTTC.

In DNA form, the CDR3 reads TGTGCCAGTAGTATAGGTCTCGGCCTAGCGGGAGCCCACGAGCAGTACTTC. Its translation: CASSIGLGLAGAHEQYF. This sequence joins TRBV19 and TRBJ2-7; 10 bases line up with TRBD2. Germline-derived CDR1 and CDR2 are LNHDA and SQIVND (reference sequence). The ends lost 1 base at V and 5 bases at J; junction bases unmatched: 11. The CDR3 contains 17 residues.

This rearrangement joins TRBV5-5 to TRBJ1-3; 7 bases match TRBD1. The CDR3 totals 16 residues. Germline CDR1 SGHKS, CDR2 YYEKEE (reference sequence). Unmatched junction bases numbered 3, after V lost 0 bases and J lost 0 bases. The CDR3 region is CASSLAGTASGNTIYF. CDR3 DNA sequence: TGTGCCAGCAGCTTGGCCGGGACAGCCTCTGGAAACACCATATATTTT. The variable domain in full, with the rest retrieved from reference TRBV5-5 and TRBJ1-3, is DAGVTQSPTHLIKTRGQQVTLRCSPISGHKSVSWYQQVLGQGPQFIFQYYEKEERGRGNFPDRFSARQFPNYSSELNVNALLLGDSALYLCASSLAGTASGNTIYFGEGSWLTVV.

The rearrangement uses TRBV12-5 and TRBJ2-5; 10 nucleotides align to TRBD2. The CDR3 extends over 17 amino acids. Germline V gives CDR1 LGHNT, CDR2 FRNRAP. V shed 2 bases, J shed 0 bases, and the junction held 6 bases outside the gene matches. The CDR3 sequence: CASGLISGTSDQETQYF. As DNA, the CDR3 is TGTGCTAGTGGTTTGATATCCGGGACTAGCGACCAAGAGACCCAGTACTTC.

The genes are TRBV9 and TRBJ2-2; 11 bases map to TRBD2. The CDR3 has 15 amino acids. Germline V gene data show CDR1 as SGDLS and CDR2 as YYNGEE. Trimming removed 4 bases from V and 6 bases from J; junction bases left unmatched: 5. The chain's CDR3 is CASSTRTSGSGELFF. DNA for the CDR3: TGTGCCAGCAGCACCCGGACTAGCGGGTCCGGGGAGCTGTTTTTT.

This clone was counted between two and nine times. The rearrangement links TRBV2 to TRBJ1-2; D is ambiguous. The V end lost 4 bases, the J end lost 0 bases, and 9 bases lay between the germline ends. Germline V gene sequence: CDR1 SNHLY, CDR2 FYNNEI. This CDR3 spans 14 amino acids. This CDR3 reads CASSVSGANYGYTF. The CDR3 DNA reads as TGTGCCAGCAGTGTGTCCGGAGCTAACTATGGCTACACCTTC.

The chain combines TRBV20-1 with TRBJ2-7; 7 bases match TRBD2. Germline V gene lookup returns CDR1 DFQATT and CDR2 SNEGSKA (reference sequence). The trim removed 3 bases at V and 3 bases at J, leaving 2 bases unmatched. The CDR3 spans 12 residues. CDR3 amino acids: CSASGDYYEQYF. Here the CDR3 DNA reads TGCAGTGCTAGTGGGGACTACTACGAGCAGTACTTC.

This clone has just a few counts. This chain joins TRBV3-1 (or the pseudogene TRBV3-2) and TRBJ1-1, with D maybe TRBD1 (6 bases). The CDR3 loop spans 15 amino acids. Germline CDR1 LGHDT, CDR2 YNNKEL (reference sequence). V was cut by 4 bases and J by 3 bases, with 15 bases left in between. The CDR3 DNA sequence: TGTGCCAGCAGCCCAAGGGGTCAGGGGTACACTGAAGCTTTCTTT. It translates to CASSPRGQGYTEAFF.